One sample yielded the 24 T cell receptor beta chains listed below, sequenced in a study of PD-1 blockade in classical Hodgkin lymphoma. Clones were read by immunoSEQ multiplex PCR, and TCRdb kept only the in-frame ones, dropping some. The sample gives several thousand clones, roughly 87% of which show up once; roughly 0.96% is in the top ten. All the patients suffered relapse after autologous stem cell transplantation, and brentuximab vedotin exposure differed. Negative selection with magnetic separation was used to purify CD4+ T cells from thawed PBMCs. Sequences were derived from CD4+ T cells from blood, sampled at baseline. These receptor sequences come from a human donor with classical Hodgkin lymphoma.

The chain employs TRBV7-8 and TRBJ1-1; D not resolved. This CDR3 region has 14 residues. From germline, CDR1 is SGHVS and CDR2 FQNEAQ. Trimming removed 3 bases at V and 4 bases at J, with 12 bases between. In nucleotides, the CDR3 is TGTGCCAGCAGCTTGGTCGCGGGTAGCACTGAAGCTTTCTTT. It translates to CASSLVAGSTEAFF.

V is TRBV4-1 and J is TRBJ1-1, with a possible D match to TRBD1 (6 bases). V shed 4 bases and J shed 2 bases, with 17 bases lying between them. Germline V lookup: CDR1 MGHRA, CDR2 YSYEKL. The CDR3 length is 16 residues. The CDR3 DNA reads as TGCGCCAGCAGCCTTTCCTGGGGGGCCTCAAACACTGAAGCTTTCTTT. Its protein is CASSLSWGASNTEAFF.

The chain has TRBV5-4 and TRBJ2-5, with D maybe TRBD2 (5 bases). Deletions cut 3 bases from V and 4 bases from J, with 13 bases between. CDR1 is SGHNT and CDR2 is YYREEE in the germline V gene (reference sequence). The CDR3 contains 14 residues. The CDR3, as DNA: TGTGCCAGCAGCTCCGGTAATCGGGGAGAGACCCAGTACTTC. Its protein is CASSSGNRGETQYF. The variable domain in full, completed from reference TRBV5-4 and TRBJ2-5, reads ETGVTQSPTHLIKTRGQQVTLRCSSQSGHNTVSWYQQALGQGPQFIFQYYREEENGRGNFPPRFSGLQFPNYSSELNVNALELDDSALYLCASSSGNRGETQYFGPGTRLLVL.

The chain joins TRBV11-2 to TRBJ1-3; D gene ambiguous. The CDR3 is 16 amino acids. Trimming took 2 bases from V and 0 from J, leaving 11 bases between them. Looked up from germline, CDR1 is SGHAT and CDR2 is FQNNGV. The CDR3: CASSLTGPYSGNTIYF. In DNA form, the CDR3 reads TGTGCCAGCAGCTTAACCGGCCCGTACTCTGGAAACACCATATATTTT.

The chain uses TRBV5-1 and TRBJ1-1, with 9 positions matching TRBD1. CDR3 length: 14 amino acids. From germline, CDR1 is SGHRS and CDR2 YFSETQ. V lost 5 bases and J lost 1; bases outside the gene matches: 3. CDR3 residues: CASSSTGGNTEAFF. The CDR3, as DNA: TGCGCCAGCAGTTCGACAGGGGGGAACACTGAAGCTTTCTTT.

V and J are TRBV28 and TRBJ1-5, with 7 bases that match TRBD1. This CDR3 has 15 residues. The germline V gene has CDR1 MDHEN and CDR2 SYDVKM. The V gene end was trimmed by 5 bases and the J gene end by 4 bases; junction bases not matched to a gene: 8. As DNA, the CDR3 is TGTGCCAGCAGTAACGAGGACAGGCTAAATCAGCCCCAGCATTTT. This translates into CASSNEDRLNQPQHF.

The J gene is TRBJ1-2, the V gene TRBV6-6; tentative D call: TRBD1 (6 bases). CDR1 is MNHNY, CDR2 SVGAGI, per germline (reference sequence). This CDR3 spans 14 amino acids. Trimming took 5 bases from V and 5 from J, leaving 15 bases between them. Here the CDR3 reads CASSPQTGDYGYTF. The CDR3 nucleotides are TGTGCCAGCAGTCCCCAGACAGGCGATTATGGCTACACCTTC.

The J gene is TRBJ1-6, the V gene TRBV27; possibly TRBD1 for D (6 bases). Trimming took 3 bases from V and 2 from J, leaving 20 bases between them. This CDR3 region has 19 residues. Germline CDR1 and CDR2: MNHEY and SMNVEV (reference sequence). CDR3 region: CASSFGTLFLMAYNSPLHF. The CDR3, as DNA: TGTGCCAGCAGTTTTGGGACATTGTTTCTGATGGCCTATAATTCACCCCTCCACTTT.

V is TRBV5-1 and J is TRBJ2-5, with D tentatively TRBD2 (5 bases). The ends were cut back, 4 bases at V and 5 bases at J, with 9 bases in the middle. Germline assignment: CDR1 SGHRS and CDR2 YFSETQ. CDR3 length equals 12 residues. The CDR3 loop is CASSEAVETQYF. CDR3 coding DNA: TGCGCCAGCAGCGAAGCGGTGGAGACCCAGTACTTC.

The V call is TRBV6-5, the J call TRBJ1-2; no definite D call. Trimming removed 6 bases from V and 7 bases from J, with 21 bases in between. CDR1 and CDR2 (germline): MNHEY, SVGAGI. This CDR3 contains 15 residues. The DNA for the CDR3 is TGTGCCAGCAGCAAAACACCAGGTGGTCGGGGTGGCTACACCTTC. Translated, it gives CASSKTPGGRGGYTF.

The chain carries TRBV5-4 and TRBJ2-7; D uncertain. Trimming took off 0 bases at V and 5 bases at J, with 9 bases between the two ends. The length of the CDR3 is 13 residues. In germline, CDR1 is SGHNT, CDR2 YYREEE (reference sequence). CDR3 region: CASSLDYNDEQYF. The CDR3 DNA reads TGTGCCAGCAGCTTGGACTATAACGACGAGCAGTACTTC. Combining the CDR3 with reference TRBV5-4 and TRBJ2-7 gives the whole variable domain ETGVTQSPTHLIKTRGQQVTLRCSSQSGHNTVSWYQQALGQGPQFIFQYYREEENGRGNFPPRFSGLQFPNYSSELNVNALELDDSALYLCASSLDYNDEQYFGPGTRLTVT.

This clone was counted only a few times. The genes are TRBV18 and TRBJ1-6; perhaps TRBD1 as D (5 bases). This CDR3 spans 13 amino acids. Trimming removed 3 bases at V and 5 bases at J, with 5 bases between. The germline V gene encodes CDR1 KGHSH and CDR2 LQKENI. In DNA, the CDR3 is TGTGCCAGCTCACCGACAGATAATTCACCCCTCCACTTT. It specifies CASSPTDNSPLHF.

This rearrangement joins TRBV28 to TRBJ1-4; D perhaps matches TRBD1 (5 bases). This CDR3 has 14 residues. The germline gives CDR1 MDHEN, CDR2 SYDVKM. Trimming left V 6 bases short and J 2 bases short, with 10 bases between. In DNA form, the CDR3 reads TGTGCCAGCAGCCACGGGGGGACTAATGAAAAACTGTTTTTT. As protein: CASSHGGTNEKLFF.

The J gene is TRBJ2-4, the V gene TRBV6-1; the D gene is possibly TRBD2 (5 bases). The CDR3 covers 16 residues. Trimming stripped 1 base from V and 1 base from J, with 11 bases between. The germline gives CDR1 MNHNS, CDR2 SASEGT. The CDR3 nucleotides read TGTGCCAGCAGTGAAGGAAGTTGGAGGGCCAAAAACATTCAGTACTTC. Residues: CASSEGSWRAKNIQYF.

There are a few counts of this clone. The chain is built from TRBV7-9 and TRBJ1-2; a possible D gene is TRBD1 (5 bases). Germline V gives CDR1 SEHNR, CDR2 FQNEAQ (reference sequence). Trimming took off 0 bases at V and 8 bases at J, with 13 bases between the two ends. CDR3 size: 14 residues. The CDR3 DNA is TGTGCCAGCAGCTTAGCCGGGACCGTAGAAGGCTACACCTTC. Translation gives CASSLAGTVEGYTF.

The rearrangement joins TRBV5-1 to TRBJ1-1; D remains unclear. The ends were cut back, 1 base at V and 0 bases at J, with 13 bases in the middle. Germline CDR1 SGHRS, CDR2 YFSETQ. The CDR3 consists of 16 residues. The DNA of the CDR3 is TGCGCCAGCAGCTTGAGAAGTTCGTTCATGAACACTGAAGCTTTCTTT. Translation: CASSLRSSFMNTEAFF.

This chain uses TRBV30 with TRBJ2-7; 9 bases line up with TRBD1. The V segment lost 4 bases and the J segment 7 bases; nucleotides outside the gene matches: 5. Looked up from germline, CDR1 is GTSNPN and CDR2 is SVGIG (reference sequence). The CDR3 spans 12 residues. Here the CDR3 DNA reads TGTGCCTGGAACAGGGGGCAGCGGGAGCAGTACTTC. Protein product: CAWNRGQREQYF.

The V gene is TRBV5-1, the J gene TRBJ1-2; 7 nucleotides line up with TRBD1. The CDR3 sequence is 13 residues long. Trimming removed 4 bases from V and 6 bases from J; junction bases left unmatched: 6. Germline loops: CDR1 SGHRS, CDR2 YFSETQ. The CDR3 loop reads CASSVTGADGYTF. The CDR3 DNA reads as TGCGCCAGCAGCGTTACAGGGGCGGATGGCTACACCTTC.

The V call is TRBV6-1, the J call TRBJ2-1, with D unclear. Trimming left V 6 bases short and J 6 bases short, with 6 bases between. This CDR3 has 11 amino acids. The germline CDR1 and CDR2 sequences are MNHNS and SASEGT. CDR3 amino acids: CASRQINEQFF. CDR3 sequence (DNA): TGTGCCAGCAGGCAGATCAATGAGCAGTTCTTC.

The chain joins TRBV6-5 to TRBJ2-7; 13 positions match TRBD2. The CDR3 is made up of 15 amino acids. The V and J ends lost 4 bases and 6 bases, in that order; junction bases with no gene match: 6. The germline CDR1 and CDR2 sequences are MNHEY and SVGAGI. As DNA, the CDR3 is TGTGCCAGCAGTTTACTAGCGGGGGGGCGAAGCGAGCAGTACTTC. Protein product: CASSLLAGGRSEQYF.

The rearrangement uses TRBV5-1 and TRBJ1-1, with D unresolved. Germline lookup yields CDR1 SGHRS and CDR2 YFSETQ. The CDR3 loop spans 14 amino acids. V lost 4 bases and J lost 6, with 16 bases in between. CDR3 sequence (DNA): TGCGCCAGCAGCAACCCTTTTAGCGGGGCTGAAGCTTTCTTT. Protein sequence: CASSNPFSGAEAFF.

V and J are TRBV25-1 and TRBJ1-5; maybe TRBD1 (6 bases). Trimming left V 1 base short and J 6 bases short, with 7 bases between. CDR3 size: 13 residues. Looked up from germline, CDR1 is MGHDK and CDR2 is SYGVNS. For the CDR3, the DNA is TGTGCCAGCAGTGAATCAGGGGTTCAGCCCCAGCATTTT. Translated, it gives CASSESGVQPQHF. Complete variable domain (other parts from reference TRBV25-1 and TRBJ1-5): EADIYQTPRYLVIGTGKKITLECSQTMGHDKMYWYQQDPGMELHLIHYSYGVNSTEKGDLSSESTVSRIRTEHFPLTLESARPSHTSQYLCASSESGVQPQHFGDGTRLSIL.

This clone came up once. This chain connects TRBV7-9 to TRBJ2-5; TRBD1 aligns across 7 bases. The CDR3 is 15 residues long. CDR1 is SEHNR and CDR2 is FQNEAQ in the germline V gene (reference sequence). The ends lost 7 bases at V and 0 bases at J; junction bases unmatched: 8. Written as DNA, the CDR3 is TGTGCCAGCACCGCCGGGACAGCTTACCAAGAGACCCAGTACTTC. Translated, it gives CASTAGTAYQETQYF.

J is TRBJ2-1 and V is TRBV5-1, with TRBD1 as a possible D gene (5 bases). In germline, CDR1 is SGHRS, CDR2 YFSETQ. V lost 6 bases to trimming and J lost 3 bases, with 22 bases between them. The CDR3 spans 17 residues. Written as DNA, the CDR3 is TGCGCCAGCATCAAGACCGTATTAGGGCAGGGCTACAATGAGCAGTTCTTC. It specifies CASIKTVLGQGYNEQFF.